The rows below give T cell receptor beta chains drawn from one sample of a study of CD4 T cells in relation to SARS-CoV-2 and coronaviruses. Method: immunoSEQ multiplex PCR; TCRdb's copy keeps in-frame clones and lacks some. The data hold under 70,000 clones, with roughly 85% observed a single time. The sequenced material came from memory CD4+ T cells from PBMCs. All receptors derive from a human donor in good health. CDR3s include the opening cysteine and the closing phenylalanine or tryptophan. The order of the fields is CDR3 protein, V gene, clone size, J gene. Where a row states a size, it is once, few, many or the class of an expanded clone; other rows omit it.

CASSLGTGGLKDIQYF	TRBV5-1	once	TRBJ2-4
CAWGMNRREQYF	TRBV30	NA	TRBJ2-7
CATSEAMGNTIYF	TRBV24-1	once	TRBJ1-3
CASSLAGQTEQFF	TRBV5-1	once	TRBJ2-1
CASSLVQNEQFF	TRBV7-8	NA	TRBJ2-1
CASSFASGRANEQFF	TRBV7-2	once	TRBJ2-1
CASSPRTSGSLNIQYF	TRBV19	NA	TRBJ2-4
CAWSSGASVAHEQYF	TRBV30	NA	TRBJ2-7
CASSLRGDSFSGANVLTF	TRBV27	once	TRBJ2-6
CASSLAFVSQGDTEAFF	TRBV11-2	NA	TRBJ1-1
CASSHDLVSPLHF	TRBV6-1	NA	TRBJ1-6
CASTPGQPNTGELFF	TRBV6-5	NA	TRBJ2-2
CASSLSRASNYGYTF	TRBV27	NA	TRBJ1-2
CASIIGASGYNEQFF	TRBV5-8	NA	TRBJ2-1
CASSQYQDRRSTEAFF	TRBV3-1/TRBV3-2	NA	TRBJ1-1
CASSFTSGVTGELFF	TRBV11-2	NA	TRBJ2-2
CASSVGGASTDTQYF	TRBV9	NA	TRBJ2-3
CASSQYSRGKRGTQYF	TRBV3-1/TRBV3-2	NA	TRBJ2-3
CASSLKRGTYNEQFF	TRBV5-1	NA	TRBJ2-1
CASTLPTSRDRGRAGELFF	TRBV30	NA	TRBJ2-2
CASSSRPGQSSYNEQFF	TRBV5-5	NA	TRBJ2-1
CASDPGWRELFF	TRBV2	NA	TRBJ2-2
CASSGTSGRGNTQYF	TRBV6-5	NA	TRBJ2-3
CASSPTSGRTYNEQFF	TRBV5-5	NA	TRBJ2-1
CASSQMDRTNSPLHF	TRBV14	NA	TRBJ1-6
CASRAEGTGELFF	TRBV2	NA	TRBJ2-2
CASSQDSTWNEQFF	TRBV4-2	NA	TRBJ2-1
CASSLEGRQPQHF	TRBV7-9	once	TRBJ1-5
CSVSDSYEQYF	TRBV29-1	NA	TRBJ2-7
CASSEWENYGYTF	TRBV2	NA	TRBJ1-2
CASSAQQGTSEQYF	TRBV19	few	TRBJ2-7
CASSLGGTGGWSPLHF	TRBV28	NA	TRBJ1-6
CASSPTLDRAPIEAFF	TRBV13	NA	TRBJ1-1